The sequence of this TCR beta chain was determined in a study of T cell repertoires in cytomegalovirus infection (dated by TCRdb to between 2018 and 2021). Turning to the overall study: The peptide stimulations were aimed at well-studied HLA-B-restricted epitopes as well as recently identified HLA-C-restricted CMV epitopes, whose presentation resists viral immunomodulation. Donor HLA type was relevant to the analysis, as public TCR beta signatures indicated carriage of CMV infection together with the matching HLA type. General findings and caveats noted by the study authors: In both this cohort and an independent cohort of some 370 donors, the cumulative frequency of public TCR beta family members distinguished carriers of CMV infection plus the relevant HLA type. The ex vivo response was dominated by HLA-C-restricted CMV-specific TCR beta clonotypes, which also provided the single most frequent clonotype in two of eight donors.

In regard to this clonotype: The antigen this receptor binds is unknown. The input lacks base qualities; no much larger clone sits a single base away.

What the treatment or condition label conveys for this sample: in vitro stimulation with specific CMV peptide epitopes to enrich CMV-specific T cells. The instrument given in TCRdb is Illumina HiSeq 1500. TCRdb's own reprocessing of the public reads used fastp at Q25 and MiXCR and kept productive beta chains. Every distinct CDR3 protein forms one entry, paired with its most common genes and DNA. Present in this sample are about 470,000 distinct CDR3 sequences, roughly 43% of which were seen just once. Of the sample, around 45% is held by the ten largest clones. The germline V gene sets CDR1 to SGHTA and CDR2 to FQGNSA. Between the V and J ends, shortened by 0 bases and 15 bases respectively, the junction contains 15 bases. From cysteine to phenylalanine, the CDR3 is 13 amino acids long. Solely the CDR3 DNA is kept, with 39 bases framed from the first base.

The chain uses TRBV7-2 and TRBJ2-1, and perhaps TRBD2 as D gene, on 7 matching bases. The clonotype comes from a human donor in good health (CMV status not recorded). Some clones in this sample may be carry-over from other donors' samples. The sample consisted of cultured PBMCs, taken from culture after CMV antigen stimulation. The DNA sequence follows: TGTGCCAGCAGCTTAGCGGGGGGGCCTTCCCCGTTCTTC. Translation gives CASSLAGGPSPFF.